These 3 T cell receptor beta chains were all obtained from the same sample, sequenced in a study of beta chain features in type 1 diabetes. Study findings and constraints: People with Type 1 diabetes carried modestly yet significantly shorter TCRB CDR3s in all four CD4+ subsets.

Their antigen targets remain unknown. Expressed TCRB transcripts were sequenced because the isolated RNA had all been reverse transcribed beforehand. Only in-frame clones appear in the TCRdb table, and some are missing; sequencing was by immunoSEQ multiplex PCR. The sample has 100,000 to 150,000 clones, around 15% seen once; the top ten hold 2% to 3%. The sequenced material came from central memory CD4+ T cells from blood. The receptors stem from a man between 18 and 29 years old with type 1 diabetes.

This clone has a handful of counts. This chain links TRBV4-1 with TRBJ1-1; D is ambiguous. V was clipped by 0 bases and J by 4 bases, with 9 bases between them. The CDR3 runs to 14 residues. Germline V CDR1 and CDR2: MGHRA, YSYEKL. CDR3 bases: TGCGCCAGCAGCCAAGAGAGGGATGCCACTGAAGCTTTCTTT. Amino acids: CASSQERDATEAFF.

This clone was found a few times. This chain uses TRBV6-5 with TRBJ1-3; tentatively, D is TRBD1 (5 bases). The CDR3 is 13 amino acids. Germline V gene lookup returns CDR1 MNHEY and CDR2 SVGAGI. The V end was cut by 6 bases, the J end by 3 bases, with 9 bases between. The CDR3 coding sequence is TGTGCCAGCAGCCAGACAGTTGGAAACACCATATATTTT. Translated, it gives CASSQTVGNTIYF.

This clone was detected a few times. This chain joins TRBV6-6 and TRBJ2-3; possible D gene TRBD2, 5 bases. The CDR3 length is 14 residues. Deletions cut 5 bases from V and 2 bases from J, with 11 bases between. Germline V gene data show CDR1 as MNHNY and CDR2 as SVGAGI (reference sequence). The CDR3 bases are TGTGCCAGCAGTCTAACTAGTCCCACAGATACGCAGTATTTT. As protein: CASSLTSPTDTQYF.